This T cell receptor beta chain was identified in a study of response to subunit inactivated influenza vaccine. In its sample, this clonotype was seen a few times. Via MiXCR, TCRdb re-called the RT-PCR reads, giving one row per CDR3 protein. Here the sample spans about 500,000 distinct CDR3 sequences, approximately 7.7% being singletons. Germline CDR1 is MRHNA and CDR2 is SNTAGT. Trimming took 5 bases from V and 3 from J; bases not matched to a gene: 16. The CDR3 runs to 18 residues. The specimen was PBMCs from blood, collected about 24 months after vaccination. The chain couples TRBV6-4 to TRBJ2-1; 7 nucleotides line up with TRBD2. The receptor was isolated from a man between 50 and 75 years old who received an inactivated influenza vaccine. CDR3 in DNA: TGTGCCAGCAGTAAGGCTAGCGGCGAGATCGGAGGCTACAATGAGCAGTTCTTC. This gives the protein CASSKASGEIGGYNEQFF.